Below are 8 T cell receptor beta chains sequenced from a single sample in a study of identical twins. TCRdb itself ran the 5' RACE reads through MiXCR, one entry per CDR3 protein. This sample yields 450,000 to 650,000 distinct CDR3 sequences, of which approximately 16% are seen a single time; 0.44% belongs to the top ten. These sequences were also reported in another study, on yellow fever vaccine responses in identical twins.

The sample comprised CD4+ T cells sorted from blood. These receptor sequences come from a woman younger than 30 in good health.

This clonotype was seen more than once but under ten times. The CDR3 nucleotides read TGCAGCGTTGGGGCTAGCGGTAAAGAGACCCAGTACTTC. Encoded protein: CSVGASGKETQYF. The chain joins TRBV29-1 to TRBJ2-5; 7 bases are shared with TRBD2. This CDR3 comprises 13 residues. CDR1 is SQVTM and CDR2 is ANQGSEA in the germline V gene. Losses at the gene ends were 4 bases for V and 3 bases for J; bases not matched to a gene: 5.

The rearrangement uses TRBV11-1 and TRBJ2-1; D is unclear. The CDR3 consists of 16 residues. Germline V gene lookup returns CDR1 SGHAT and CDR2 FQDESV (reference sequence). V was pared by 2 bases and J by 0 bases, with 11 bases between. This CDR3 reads CASSLSWKSSYNEQFF. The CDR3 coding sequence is TGTGCCAGCAGCTTAAGTTGGAAGAGCTCCTACAATGAGCAGTTCTTC.

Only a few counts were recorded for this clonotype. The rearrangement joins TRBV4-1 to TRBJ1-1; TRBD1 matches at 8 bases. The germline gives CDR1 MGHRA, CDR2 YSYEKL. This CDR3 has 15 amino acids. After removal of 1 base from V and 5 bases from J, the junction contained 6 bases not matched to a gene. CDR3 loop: CASSQVPRGLTEAFF. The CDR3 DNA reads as TGCGCCAGCAGCCAAGTACCCAGGGGGCTAACTGAAGCTTTCTTT.

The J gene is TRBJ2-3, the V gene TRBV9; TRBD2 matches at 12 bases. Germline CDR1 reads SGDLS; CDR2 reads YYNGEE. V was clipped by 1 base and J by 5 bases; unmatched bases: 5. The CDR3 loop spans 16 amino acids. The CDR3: CASSVSPSGGEDTQYF. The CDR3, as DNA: TGTGCCAGCAGCGTATCCCCTAGCGGGGGGGAAGATACGCAGTATTTT.

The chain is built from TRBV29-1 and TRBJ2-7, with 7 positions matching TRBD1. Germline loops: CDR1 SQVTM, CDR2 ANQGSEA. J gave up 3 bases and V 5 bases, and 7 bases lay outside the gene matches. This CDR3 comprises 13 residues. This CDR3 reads CSVKGDSYYEQYF. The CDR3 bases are TGCAGCGTTAAGGGGGACAGCTACTACGAGCAGTACTTC.

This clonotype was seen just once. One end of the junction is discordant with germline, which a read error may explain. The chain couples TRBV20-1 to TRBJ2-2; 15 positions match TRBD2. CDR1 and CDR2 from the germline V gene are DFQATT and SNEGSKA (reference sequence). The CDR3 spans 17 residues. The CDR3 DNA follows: TGCTGTGCTAGACGGACTAGCGGGGGGGCTGGCACCGGGGAGCTGTTTTTT. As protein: CCARRTSGGAGTGELFF.

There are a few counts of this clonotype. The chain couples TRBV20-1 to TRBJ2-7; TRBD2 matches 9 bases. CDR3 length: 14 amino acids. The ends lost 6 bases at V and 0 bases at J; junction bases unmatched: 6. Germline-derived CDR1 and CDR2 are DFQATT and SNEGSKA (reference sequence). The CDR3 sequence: CSARRLADSYEQYF. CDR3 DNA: TGCAGTGCCCGTCGACTAGCGGACTCCTACGAGCAGTACTTC.

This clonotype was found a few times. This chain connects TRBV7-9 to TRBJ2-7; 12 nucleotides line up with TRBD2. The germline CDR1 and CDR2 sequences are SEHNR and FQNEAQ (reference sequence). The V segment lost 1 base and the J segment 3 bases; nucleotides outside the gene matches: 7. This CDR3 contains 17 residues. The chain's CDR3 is CASSLGVGLAGFYEQYF. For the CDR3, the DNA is TGTGCCAGCAGCTTAGGCGTGGGACTAGCGGGCTTCTACGAGCAGTACTTC.